The rows below give T cell receptor beta chains drawn from one sample of a study of cytomegalovirus exposure and HLA in healthy donors. Clones were read by immunoSEQ multiplex PCR, and TCRdb kept only the in-frame ones, dropping some. The data show 210,000 or so clones, with about 80% seen just once and 0.58% held by the top ten. Sequencing used PBMCs. The receptor set was obtained from a woman aged 40 to 49 in good health and CMV-seronegative. Each CDR3 is given with its conserved first and last residue. A D gene is named only where the DNA matches it firmly. Where a row states a size, it is once, few, many or the class of an expanded clone; other rows omit it.

d_call clone_size j_call v_call cdr3_nt cdr3_aa
NA NA TRBJ2-3 TRBV4-2 TGTGCCAGCAGCCAAGAGGGCCCCGAAGGCGCTACAGATACGCAGTATTTT CASSQEGPEGATDTQYF
NA NA TRBJ2-7 TRBV30 TGTGCCTGGAGGCCCCCGGGACTCCTTTACGAGCAGTACTTC CAWRPPGLLYEQYF
TRBD1 NA TRBJ2-7 TRBV2 TGTGCCATCTCCGGGACAGGGTTTATCTACGAGCAGTACTTC CAISGTGFIYEQYF
TRBD1 NA TRBJ2-5 TRBV7-8 TGTGCCAGCAGCTGGGGACAGAAATACGAGACCCAGTACTTC CASSWGQKYETQYF
NA few TRBJ2-7 TRBV11-2 TGTGCCAGCAGCTTAGATGGGGGGAGCTACGAGCAGTACTTC CASSLDGGSYEQYF
NA NA TRBJ2-7 TRBV12-5 TGTGCTAGTGGTTTAGGTGTACAGTCCTACGAGCAGTACTTC CASGLGVQSYEQYF
NA NA TRBJ1-1 TRBV6-1 TGTGCCAGCAGTGCCCAATCCGCTAGGTTCAATACTGAAGCTTTCTTT CASSAQSARFNTEAFF
NA NA TRBJ1-1 TRBV6-5 TGTGCCGTCCGGACAACTGAAGCTTTCTTT CAVRTTEAFF
TRBD1 NA TRBJ2-7 TRBV7-8 TGTGCCAGCAGCTCCCTAACGCCGACAGGGGTAAACGAGCAGTACTTC CASSSLTPTGVNEQYF
NA NA TRBJ2-3 TRBV2 TGTGCCAGCAGGGGGCCGGAATACACAGATACGCAGTATTTT CASRGPEYTDTQYF
NA NA TRBJ1-1 TRBV10-1 TGCGCCAGCAGTGAGTCATTAGGGGGCACTGAAGCTTTCTTT CASSESLGGTEAFF
NA NA TRBJ1-2 TRBV4-2 TGTGCCAGCAGCCAAGATCGGCAGGCAGAATATGGCTACACCTTC CASSQDRQAEYGYTF
NA NA TRBJ2-1 TRBV6-6 TGTGCCAGCAGTGACAGGTCTAGCTCCTACAATGAGCAGTTCTTC CASSDRSSSYNEQFF
NA NA TRBJ1-1 TRBV14 TGTGCCAGCAGCCAAGAGTTCCTATCTGAAGCTTTCTTT CASSQEFLSEAFF
TRBD2 few TRBJ2-3 TRBV4-2 TGTGCCAGCAGCCAAGATCTAGCGGGGGGGGGAGATACGCAGTATTTT CASSQDLAGGGDTQYF
TRBD1 once TRBJ1-1 TRBV28 TGTGCCAGCAGTTTAATCGGGACAGGGGCCAGAACTGAAGCTTTCTTT CASSLIGTGARTEAFF
TRBD1 NA TRBJ1-2 TRBV30 TGTGCCTGTACATTGACAGGGCCGGGAGATGGCTACACCTTC CACTLTGPGDGYTF
TRBD1 once TRBJ2-7 TRBV9 TGTGCCAGCAGCGCGGGGGCGGGGCAGGGGGCAAAGCAGTACTTC CASSAGAGQGAKQYF
NA few TRBJ2-7 TRBV6-5 TGTGCCAGCAGTTACTCTTCGGTGGCAGGCGAGCAGTACTTC CASSYSSVAGEQYF
TRBD2 NA TRBJ2-2 TRBV28 TGTGCCAGCTCCGGGTCTCTAGCGGGGGGAACCGGGGAGCTGTTTTTT CASSGSLAGGTGELFF
NA NA TRBJ2-3 TRBV7-3 TGTGCCAGCAGCCCAACAGAAGACGGTACGCAGTATTTT CASSPTEDGTQYF
TRBD1 NA TRBJ2-1 TRBV7-2 TGTGCCAGCAGCTTAGCGAGGGCAGGGGGTGGAAAAGGCAATGAGCAGTTCTTC CASSLARAGGGKGNEQFF
TRBD2 NA TRBJ2-1 TRBV2 TGTGCCAGCAGTGAGAGGCTAGCGGGGAACAATGAGCAGTTCTTC CASSERLAGNNEQFF
TRBD1 once TRBJ2-5 TRBV7-3 TGTGCCAGCAGCTCATTTCCGAGACAGGGAGAGGAGACCCAGTACTTC CASSSFPRQGEETQYF
TRBD1 NA TRBJ2-7 TRBV5-6 TGTGCCAGCAGCTGGGGGACAGGGGGCTACGAGCAGTACTTC CASSWGTGGYEQYF
TRBD1 NA TRBJ1-2 TRBV30 TGTGCCTGGACCCCCTGGTTGGGGACAGGGATCGACTATGGCTACACCTTC CAWTPWLGTGIDYGYTF
NA NA TRBJ1-3 TRBV9 TGTGCCAGCAGCGCTGGACAGTTCTCTGGAAACACCATATATTTT CASSAGQFSGNTIYF
TRBD1 NA TRBJ2-7 TRBV5-1 TGCGCCAGCAGCAGGGACAGCAACTACGAGCAGTACTTC CASSRDSNYEQYF
NA NA TRBJ2-7 TRBV6-1 TGTGCCAGCAGTGAGGCGGGGAGCTCCTACGAGCAGTACTTC CASSEAGSSYEQYF
NA NA TRBJ1-2 TRBV5-6 TGTGCCAGCAGCCTACTCGACGGGAGCTATGGCTACACCTTC CASSLLDGSYGYTF
NA NA TRBJ1-1 TRBV7-7 TGTGCTAGCAGCTCGACACTGAACACTGAAGCTTTCTTT CASSSTLNTEAFF
NA few TRBJ2-6 TRBV19 TGTGCCAGTAAGGGCCCACTGGGGGCGCCACGTTCTGGGGCCAACGTCCTGACTTTC CASKGPLGAPRSGANVLTF
NA NA TRBJ2-3 TRBV11-2 TGTGCCAGCAGCTTAGTGGCAGGTACCTTAGTAGATACGCAGTATTTT CASSLVAGTLVDTQYF
TRBD1 once TRBJ1-2 TRBV11-2 TGTGCCAGCAGCTTAGATCGTAGGACAGGGGATGGCTACACCTTC CASSLDRRTGDGYTF
TRBD1 NA TRBJ1-3 TRBV19 TGTGCCAGTAGTGAAGGACAGGGACTACGGGGCACCATATATTTT CASSEGQGLRGTIYF
NA once TRBJ1-2 TRBV7-3 TGTGCCAGCAGCTCCTTCGGGGGGGACTACACCTTC CASSSFGGDYTF
NA NA TRBJ1-1 TRBV9 TGTGCCAGCAGCGTAGGGTCCCTGCCTCCGGGGTATGAAGCTTTCTTT CASSVGSLPPGYEAFF